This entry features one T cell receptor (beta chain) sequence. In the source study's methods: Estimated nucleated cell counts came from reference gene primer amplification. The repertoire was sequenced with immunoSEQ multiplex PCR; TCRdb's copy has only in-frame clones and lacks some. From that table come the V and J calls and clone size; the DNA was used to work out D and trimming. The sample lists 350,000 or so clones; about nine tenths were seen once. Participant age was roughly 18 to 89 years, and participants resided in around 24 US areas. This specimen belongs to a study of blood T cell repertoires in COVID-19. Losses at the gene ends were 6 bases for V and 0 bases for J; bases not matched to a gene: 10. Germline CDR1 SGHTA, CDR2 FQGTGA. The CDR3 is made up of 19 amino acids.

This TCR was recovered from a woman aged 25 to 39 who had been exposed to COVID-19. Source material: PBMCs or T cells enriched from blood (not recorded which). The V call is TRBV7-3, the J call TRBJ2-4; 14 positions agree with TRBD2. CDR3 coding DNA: TGTGCCAGCAGAACCTCGACTAGCGGGAGGGAAATAGCCAAAAACATTCAGTACTTC. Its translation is CASRTSTSGREIAKNIQYF.